These 21 T cell receptor beta chains originate from one sample sequenced in a study of tumor-infiltrating lymphocytes in primary liver carcinoma (dated by TCRdb to about 2017). Sequencing relied on an Illumina HiSeq 2500. A constant-region primer and ProtoScript II reverse transcriptase were used to reverse-transcribe TCRbeta-specific cDNA from roughly 0.5 ug total RNA. The TCRbeta libraries were prepared through three rounds of nested multiplex PCR following a slightly modified ARM-PCR procedure. The first two PCR rounds used multiplex TRBV1-TRBV30 forward primers with a Cbeta reverse primer, each for approximately 9 cycles. TCRdb took the public reads, trimmed them with fastp at Q25, ran MiXCR for clone calling and kept in-frame beta chains. Merged by CDR3 protein, the rows form single entries marked with the most common genes and DNA. For this sample the table gives about 310,000 distinct CDR3 sequences, of which roughly 60% were detected only once. The ten most abundant clones make up about 8.4% of the sample.

Blood RNA was extracted from unsorted whole blood with TRIzol reagent; germline DNA came from the DNeasy Blood & Tissue kit. The sample taken for sequencing was peripheral blood. Source of these receptors: a man aged 40-55 years with primary liver carcinoma and hepatitis B virus infection.

The sample holds one count of this clonotype. Being one base from a much bigger clone, this may be a read error. This chain joins TRBV29-1 and TRBJ2-7, with 7 nucleotides matching TRBD1. V dropped 8 bases and J dropped 6; count of bases not matched to a gene: 13. This CDR3 has 13 amino acids. Germline loops: CDR1 SQVTM, CDR2 ANQGSEA. CDR3 coding DNA: TGCAGCCTGAGGGGGCGGCGTTCCCGCGAGCAGTACTTC. Translation gives CSLRGRRSREQYF.

Comments on this clonotype: Given a much more abundant clone one base away, this may be a read error. The V gene is TRBV5-6, the J gene TRBJ2-5; no definite D call. The V end was cut by 4 bases, the J end by 5 bases, with 15 bases between. The germline V gene encodes CDR1 SGHDT and CDR2 YYEEEE. This CDR3 is built from 14 residues. The CDR3 coding sequence is TGTGCCAGCAGCAAGTACAAGGGTCAGGAGACCCAGTACTTC. It specifies CASSKYKGQETQYF.

As to this clonotype: One end of the junction is discordant with germline, which a read error may explain. The V and J genes are TRBV11-1 and TRBJ2-7; no reliable D call. CDR1 is SGHAT and CDR2 is FQDESV in the germline V gene (reference sequence). There are 14 residues in the CDR3. CDR3 nucleotide sequence: TGTGCCAGTAGCTTAGCTAGTCAGATCTACGAGCAGTACTTC. This encodes CASSLASQIYEQYF.

In the case of this clonotype: Since the CDR3 does not end with the conserved phenylalanine or tryptophan, this likely comes from a read error. The rearrangement links TRBV10-3 to TRBJ1-5, with D possibly being TRBD1 (5 bases). This CDR3 region has 15 residues. Deletions cut 3 bases from V and 3 bases from J, with 12 bases between. Germline V gene data show CDR1 as ENHRY and CDR2 as SYGVKD. CDR3 residues: CAISETSGTNQPQHI. DNA for the CDR3: TGTGCCATCAGTGAAACTTCCGGGACCAATCAGCCCCAGCATATT.

Concerning this clonotype itself: This sequence may be a read error, since a much larger clone differs from it by one base. This chain links TRBV4-2 with TRBJ2-3, with D perhaps being TRBD1 or TRBD2 (5 bases each). This CDR3 contains 15 residues. The germline CDR1 and CDR2 sequences are LGHNA and YNFKEQ. As DNA, the CDR3 is TGTGCCAGCAGCGGTTTTGAGGGGAGCACAGGTACGCAGTATTTT. It specifies CASSGFEGSTGTQYF.

A note on this clonotype: One base away lies a much larger clone, so this may be a sequencing read error. This chain joins TRBV6-5 and TRBJ2-3; 7 bases are shared with TRBD2. The CDR3 contains 15 residues. V shed 0 bases, J shed 7 bases, and the junction held 7 bases outside the gene matches. CDR1 MNHEY and CDR2 SVGAGI come from the germline V gene. CDR3 sequence (DNA): TGTGCCAGCAGTTACTCGGGGAGGGAATGGTATACGCAGTATTTT. This gives the protein CASSYSGREWYTQYF.

Regarding this clonotype: Sequence at one end of the junction differs from germline and may be a read error. The chain combines TRBV6-6 with TRBJ1-6; 10 bases agree with TRBD1. Germline V gene sequence: CDR1 MNHNY, CDR2 SVGAGI (reference sequence). This CDR3 has 16 residues. The CDR3 DNA reads as TGTGCCAGCACCACAACCCGGACAGGGGGACGATCACCCTTCCACTTT. Its protein is CASTTTRTGGRSPFHF.

This clonotype was picked up one time. Given a much more abundant clone one base away, this may be a read error. V gene TRBV4-2 combines with J gene TRBJ2-5; TRBD2 aligns across 8 bases. With V trimmed by 1 base and J by 7 bases, 5 bases remained unmatched. Germline loops: CDR1 LGHNA, CDR2 YNFKEQ. The CDR3 loop spans 14 amino acids. The CDR3: CASSQVAGKGTQYF. The CDR3 DNA reads TGTGCCAGCAGCCAAGTAGCGGGGAAAGGGACCCAGTACTTC.

Details on this clonotype: At one end, the junction sequence differs from germline, possibly due to a read error. This sequence joins TRBV5-5 and TRBJ2-6; D is tentatively TRBD1 or TRBD2 (5 bases each). The CDR3 contains 16 residues. Germline CDR1 reads SGHKS; CDR2 reads YYEKEE (reference sequence). CDR3 in amino acids: CTSSPGPYNGANVLTF. The CDR3 DNA is TGTACCAGCAGCCCGGGACCCTATAACGGGGCCAATGTCCTGACTTTC. Filled out from reference TRBV5-5 and TRBJ2-6, the complete variable domain reads DAGVTQSPTHLIKTRGQQVTLRCSPISGHKSVSWYQQVLGQGPQFIFQYYEKEERGRGNFPDRFSARQFPNYSSELNVNALLLGDSALYLCTSSPGPYNGANVLTFGAGSRLTVL.

For this clonotype: An end of the junction does not agree with germline; a read error may underlie this. CDR3 nucleotides: TGTACCAGCAGCATGCGACTAGCGGCCGCATTAGCCGGGGAGCTGTTTTTT. This gives the protein CTSSMRLAAALAGELFF. The rearrangement joins TRBV11-2 to TRBJ2-2; TRBD2 agrees at 9 bases. The CDR3 has 17 residues. CDR1 SGHAT and CDR2 FQNNGV come from the germline V gene.

As regards this clonotype: This may arise from a read error, as a much more abundant clone is one base away. The rearrangement links TRBV6-5 to TRBJ1-1; no firm D call. In germline, CDR1 is MNHEY, CDR2 SVGAGI. The CDR3 runs to 14 residues. CDR3 sequence: CVSSPGRVNTEAFF. CDR3 coding DNA: TGTGTCAGCAGCCCCGGGAGGGTGAACACTGAAGCTTTCTTT.

This clonotype was seen ten or more times. CDR3 in DNA: TGTGCCAGCAGCCAAGATCTAGCGGGAGGGCGAATTATAGAGACCCAGTACTTC. Amino acids: CASSQDLAGGRIIETQYF. V usage is TRBV4-2 and J usage is TRBJ2-5; 12 nucleotides align to TRBD2. Unmatched junction bases numbered 9, after V lost 0 bases and J lost 4 bases. This CDR3 has 18 residues. CDR1 LGHNA and CDR2 YNFKEQ come from the germline V gene.

Of note for this clonotype: A read error may account for a junction end that differs from germline. The chain joins TRBV6-1 to TRBJ1-1; 10 bases are a match to TRBD1. The CDR3 loop spans 14 amino acids. Germline V gives CDR1 MNHNS, CDR2 SASEGT. The CDR3 DNA reads as TGTGCCGGCAGTCGACGGGACAGGGGAGCTGAAGCTTTCTTT. Protein: CAGSRRDRGAEAFF.

This clonotype showed up many times. V is TRBV5-5 and J is TRBJ2-7, with D perhaps TRBD2 (5 bases). The CDR3 is 14 amino acids. Deletions cut 1 base from V and 4 bases from J, with 12 bases between. Germline values: CDR1 SGHKS, CDR2 YYEKEE (reference sequence). The CDR3 DNA is TGTGCCAGCAGCTTGATGAGGGTGCGATACGAGCAGTACTTC. It encodes CASSLMRVRYEQYF.

This clonotype was seen at least ten times. This chain uses TRBV29-1 with TRBJ2-1; 7 bases are shared with TRBD2. Germline V lookup: CDR1 SQVTM, CDR2 ANQGSEA. The CDR3 spans 12 residues. J gave up 6 bases and V 7 bases, and 6 bases lay outside the gene matches. The CDR3, as DNA: TGCAGCGCCATAACTAGCGTCAATGAGCAGTTCTTC. Protein sequence: CSAITSVNEQFF.

Many counts were recorded for this clonotype. J is TRBJ2-3 and V is TRBV29-1, with D tentatively TRBD1 (6 bases). The V gene's germline CDR1 is SQVTM and CDR2 ANQGSEA. The CDR3 sequence is 15 residues long. Trimming left V 4 bases short and J 4 bases short, with 18 bases between. The CDR3 is CSVVPLQGQADTQYF. The DNA of the CDR3 is TGCAGCGTTGTACCTCTTCAGGGGCAGGCAGATACGCAGTATTTT.

Note on this clonotype: It may be a read error: a sequence one base away is much more abundant. The CDR3 DNA is TGTGCCAGCAGTTACTCCAGGGACCACTCCTCCTACGAGCAGTACTTC. It codes for CASSYSRDHSSYEQYF. The chain is built from TRBV6-2 or TRBV6-3 and TRBJ2-7, with D perhaps assigned TRBD1 or TRBD2 (5 bases each). The CDR3 has 16 residues. Germline V gives CDR1 MNHEY, CDR2 SVGEGT. The V gene lost 0 bases and the J gene lost 0 bases, with 12 bases spanning the gap.

This clonotype has ten or more counts. The rearrangement links TRBV5-1 to TRBJ1-1; no firm D call. From germline, CDR1 is SGHRS and CDR2 YFSETQ. The CDR3 spans 12 residues. The V end was cut by 5 bases, the J end by 1 base, with 6 bases between. The CDR3, as DNA: TGCGCCAGCAGGCAGACGAACACTGAAGCTTTCTTT. It yields the protein CASRQTNTEAFF.

As regards this clonotype: Without the conserved terminal phenylalanine or tryptophan, this CDR3 likely stems from a read error. The genes are TRBV6-6 and TRBJ2-7; TRBD1 is a possible D gene (7 bases). The CDR3 is 15 amino acids. Germline-derived CDR1 and CDR2 are MNHNY and SVGAGI (reference sequence). The CDR3 reads CASSFQAGGTYEQYL. The CDR3 DNA reads TGCGCCAGCAGTTTCCAGGCAGGGGGGACCTACGAGCAGTACCTC.

Turning to this clonotype: A much larger clone lies one base from this, so it may be a read error. The J gene is TRBJ2-3, the V gene TRBV29-1, with D possibly matching TRBD2 (5 bases). The V and J ends lost 6 bases and 2 bases respectively, with 21 bases between them. This CDR3 contains 16 residues. Germline loops: CDR1 SQVTM, CDR2 ANQGSEA. CDR3 amino acids: CSVDGVAITTTDTQYF. CDR3 nucleotide sequence: TGCAGCGTCGACGGAGTAGCGATCACTACCACAGATACGCAGTATTTT.

This clonotype was observed many times. The chain recombines TRBV29-1 with TRBJ2-7; no definite D call. Trimming pared 4 bases from V and 3 bases from J, leaving 4 bases between. The germline V gene has CDR1 SQVTM and CDR2 ANQGSEA. The CDR3 contains 10 residues. CDR3 bases: TGCAGCGTTGTTATCTACGAGCAGTACTTC. It codes for CSVVIYEQYF.